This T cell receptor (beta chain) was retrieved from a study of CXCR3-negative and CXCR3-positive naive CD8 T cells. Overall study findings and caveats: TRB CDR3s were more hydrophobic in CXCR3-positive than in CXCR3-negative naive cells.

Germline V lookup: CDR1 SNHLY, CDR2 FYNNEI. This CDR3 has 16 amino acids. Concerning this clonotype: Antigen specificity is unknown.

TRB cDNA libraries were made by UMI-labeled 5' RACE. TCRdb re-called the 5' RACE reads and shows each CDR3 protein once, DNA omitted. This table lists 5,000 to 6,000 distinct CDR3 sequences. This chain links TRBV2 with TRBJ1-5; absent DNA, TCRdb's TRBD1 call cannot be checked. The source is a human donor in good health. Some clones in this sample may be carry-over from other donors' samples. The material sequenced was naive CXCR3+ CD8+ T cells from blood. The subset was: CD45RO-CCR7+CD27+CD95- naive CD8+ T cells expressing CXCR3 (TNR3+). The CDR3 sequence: CASSESRGGSEQPQHF.